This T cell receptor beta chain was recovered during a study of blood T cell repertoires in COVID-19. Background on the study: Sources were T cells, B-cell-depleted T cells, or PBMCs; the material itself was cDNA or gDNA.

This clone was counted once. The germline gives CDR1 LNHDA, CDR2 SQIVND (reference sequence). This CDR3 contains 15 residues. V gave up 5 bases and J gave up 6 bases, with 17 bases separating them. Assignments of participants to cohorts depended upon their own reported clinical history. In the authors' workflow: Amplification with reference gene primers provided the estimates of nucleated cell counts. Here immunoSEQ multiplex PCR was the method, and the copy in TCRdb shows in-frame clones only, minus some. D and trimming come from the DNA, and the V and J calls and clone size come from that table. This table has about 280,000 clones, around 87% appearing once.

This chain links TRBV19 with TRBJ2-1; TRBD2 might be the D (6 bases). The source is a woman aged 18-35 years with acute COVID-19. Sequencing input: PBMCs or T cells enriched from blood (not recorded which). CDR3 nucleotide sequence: TGTGCCAGTAGTTTGGGACTCTTGCGTACCAATGAGCAGTTCTTC. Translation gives CASSLGLLRTNEQFF.